This T cell receptor beta chain was profiled in a study of cytomegalovirus exposure and HLA in healthy donors. Overall study results and limits: Among TCR sequences, most were rare, though some public TCRs appeared in many donors.

13 Jbeta primers and 60 Vbeta primers were used for the PCR. Profiled with immunoSEQ multiplex PCR; TCRdb holds only in-frame clones, not every one. The table lists around 40,000 clones, about nine tenths of them singletons, with 6.5% to 9.5% in the top ten. Trimming shortened V by 1 base and J by 6 bases, and 10 bases separated the two germline ends. CDR1 and CDR2 from the germline V gene are GTSNPN and SVGIG (reference sequence). The CDR3 has 13 residues. Comment on this clone: Its target is unknown.

The source of this sequence is a woman in her 40s in good health and CMV-seropositive. The J gene is TRBJ2-1, the V gene TRBV30; D possibly corresponds to TRBD2 (6 bases). Sequenced input: PBMCs. CDR3 sequence (DNA): TGTGCCTGGAGTGGGGGACTCCGCAATGAGCAGTTCTTC. Translated, it gives CAWSGGLRNEQFF.